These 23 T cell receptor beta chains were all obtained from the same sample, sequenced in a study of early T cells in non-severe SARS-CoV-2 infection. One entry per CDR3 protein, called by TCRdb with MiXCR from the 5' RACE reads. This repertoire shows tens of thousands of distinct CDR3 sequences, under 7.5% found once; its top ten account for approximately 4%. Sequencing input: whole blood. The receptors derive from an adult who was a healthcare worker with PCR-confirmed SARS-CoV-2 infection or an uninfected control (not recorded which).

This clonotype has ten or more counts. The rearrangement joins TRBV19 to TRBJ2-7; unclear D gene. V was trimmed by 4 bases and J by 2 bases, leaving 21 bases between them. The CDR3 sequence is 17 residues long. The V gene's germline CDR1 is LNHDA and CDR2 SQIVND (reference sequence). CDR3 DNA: TGTGCCAGTAGTAGCAAAAAATGGGGTCGCGAACCCTACGAGCAGTACTTC. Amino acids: CASSSKKWGREPYEQYF.

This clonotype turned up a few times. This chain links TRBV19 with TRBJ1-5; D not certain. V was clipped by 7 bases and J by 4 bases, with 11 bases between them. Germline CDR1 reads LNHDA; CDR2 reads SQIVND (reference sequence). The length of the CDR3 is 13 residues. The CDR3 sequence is CASTLRVNQPQHF. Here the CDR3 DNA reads TGTGCCAGTACCCTGCGGGTTAATCAGCCCCAGCATTTT.

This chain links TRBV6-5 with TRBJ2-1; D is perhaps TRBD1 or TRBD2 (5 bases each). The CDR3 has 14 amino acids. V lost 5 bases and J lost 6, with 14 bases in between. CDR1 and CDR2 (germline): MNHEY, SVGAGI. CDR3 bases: TGTGCCAGCAGTATCGATGACAGCGGCAATGAGCAGTTCTTC. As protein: CASSIDDSGNEQFF.

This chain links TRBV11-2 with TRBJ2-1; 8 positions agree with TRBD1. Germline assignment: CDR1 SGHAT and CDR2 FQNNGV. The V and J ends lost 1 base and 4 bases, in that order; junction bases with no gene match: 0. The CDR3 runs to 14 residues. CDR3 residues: CASSLGTGYNEQFF. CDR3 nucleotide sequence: TGTGCCAGCAGCTTAGGGACAGGGTACAATGAGCAGTTCTTC.

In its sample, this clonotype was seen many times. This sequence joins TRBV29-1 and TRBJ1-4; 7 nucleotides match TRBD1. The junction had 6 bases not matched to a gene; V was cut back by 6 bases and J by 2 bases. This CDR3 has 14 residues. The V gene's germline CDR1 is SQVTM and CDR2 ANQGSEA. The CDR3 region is CSVAGTETNEKLFF. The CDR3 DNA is TGCAGCGTGGCCGGGACAGAGACTAATGAAAAACTGTTTTTT.

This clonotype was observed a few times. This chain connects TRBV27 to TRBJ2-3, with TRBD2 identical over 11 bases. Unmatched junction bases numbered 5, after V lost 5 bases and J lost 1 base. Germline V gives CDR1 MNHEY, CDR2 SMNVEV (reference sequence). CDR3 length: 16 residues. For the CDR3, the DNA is TGTGCCAGCAGTATGGGGACTAGCGGAGGCACAGATACGCAGTATTTT. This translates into CASSMGTSGGTDTQYF.

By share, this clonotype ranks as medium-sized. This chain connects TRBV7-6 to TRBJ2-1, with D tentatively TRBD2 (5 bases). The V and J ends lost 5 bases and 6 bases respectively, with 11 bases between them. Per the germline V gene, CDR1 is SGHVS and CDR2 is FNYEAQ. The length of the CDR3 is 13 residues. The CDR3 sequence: CASSHGERNEQFF. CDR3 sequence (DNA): TGTGCCAGCAGCCACGGGGAGCGCAATGAGCAGTTCTTC.

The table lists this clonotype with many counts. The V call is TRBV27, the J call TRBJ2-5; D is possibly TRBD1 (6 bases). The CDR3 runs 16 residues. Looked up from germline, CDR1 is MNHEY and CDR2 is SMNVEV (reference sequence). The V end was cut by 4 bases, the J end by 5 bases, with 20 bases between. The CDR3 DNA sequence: TGTGCCAGCAGTTCTACGACAGGCACGCAGGTCGAGACCCAGTACTTC. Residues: CASSSTTGTQVETQYF.

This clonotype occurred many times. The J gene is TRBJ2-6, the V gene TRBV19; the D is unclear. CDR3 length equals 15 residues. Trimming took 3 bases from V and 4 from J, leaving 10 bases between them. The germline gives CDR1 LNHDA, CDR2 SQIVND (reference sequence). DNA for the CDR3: TGTGCCAGTAGTATTAGAACGCCCGGGGCCAACGTCCTGACTTTC. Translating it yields CASSIRTPGANVLTF.

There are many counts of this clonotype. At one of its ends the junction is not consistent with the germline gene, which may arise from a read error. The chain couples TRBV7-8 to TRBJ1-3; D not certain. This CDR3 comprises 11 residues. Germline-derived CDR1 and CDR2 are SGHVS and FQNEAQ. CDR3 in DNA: TGTGCCAGCAGCTTAGGGGGTCAGGTGGCGTTT. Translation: CASSLGGQVAF. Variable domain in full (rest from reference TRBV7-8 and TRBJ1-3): GAGVSQSPRYKVAKRGQDVALRCDPISGHVSLFWYQQALGQGPEFLTYFQNEAQLDKSGLPSDRFFAERPEGSVSTLKIQRTQQEDSAVYLCASSLGGQVAFGEGSWLTVV.

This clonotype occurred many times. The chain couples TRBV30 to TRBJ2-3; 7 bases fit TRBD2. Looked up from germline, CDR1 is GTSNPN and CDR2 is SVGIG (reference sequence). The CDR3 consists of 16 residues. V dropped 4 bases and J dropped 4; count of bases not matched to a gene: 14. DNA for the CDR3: TGTGCCTGGACCCCCCCGACTAGCTTTGACGCAGATACGCAGTATTTT. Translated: CAWTPPTSFDADTQYF.

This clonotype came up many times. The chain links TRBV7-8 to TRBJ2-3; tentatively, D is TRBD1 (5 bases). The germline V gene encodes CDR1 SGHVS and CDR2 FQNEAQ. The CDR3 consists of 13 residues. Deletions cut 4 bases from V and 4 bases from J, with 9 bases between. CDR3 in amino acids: CASSSQVADTQYF. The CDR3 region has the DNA TGTGCCAGCAGCTCACAGGTGGCAGATACGCAGTATTTT. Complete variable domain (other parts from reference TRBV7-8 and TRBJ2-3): GAGVSQSPRYKVAKRGQDVALRCDPISGHVSLFWYQQALGQGPEFLTYFQNEAQLDKSGLPSDRFFAERPEGSVSTLKIQRTQQEDSAVYLCASSSQVADTQYFGPGTRLTVL.

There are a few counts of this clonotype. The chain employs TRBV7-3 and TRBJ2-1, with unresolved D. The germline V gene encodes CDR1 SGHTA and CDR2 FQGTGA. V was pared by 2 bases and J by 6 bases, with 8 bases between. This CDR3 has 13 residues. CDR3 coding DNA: TGTGCCAGCAGCTTAGGGTTTGGCAATGAGCAGTTCTTC. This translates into CASSLGFGNEQFF.

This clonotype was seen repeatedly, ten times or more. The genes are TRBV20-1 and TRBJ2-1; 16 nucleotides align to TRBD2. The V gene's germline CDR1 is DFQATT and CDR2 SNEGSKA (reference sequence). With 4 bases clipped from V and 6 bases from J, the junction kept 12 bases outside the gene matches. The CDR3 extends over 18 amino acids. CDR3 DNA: TGCAGTGCTACGGGACTAGCGGGAGGGTCCCTGAGATCCAATGAGCAGTTCTTC. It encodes CSATGLAGGSLRSNEQFF.

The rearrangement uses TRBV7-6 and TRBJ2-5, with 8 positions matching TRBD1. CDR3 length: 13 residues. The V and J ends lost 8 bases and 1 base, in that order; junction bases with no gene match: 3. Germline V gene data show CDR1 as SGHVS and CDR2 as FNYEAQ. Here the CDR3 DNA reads TGTGCCAGCGTGGACAGGGCCCAAGAGACCCAGTACTTC. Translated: CASVDRAQETQYF. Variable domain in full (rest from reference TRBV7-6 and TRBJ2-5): GAGVSQSPRYKVTKRGQDVALRCDPISGHVSLYWYRQALGQGPEFLTYFNYEAQQDKSGLPNDRFSAERPEGSISTLTIQRTEQRDSAMYRCASVDRAQETQYFGPGTRLLVL.

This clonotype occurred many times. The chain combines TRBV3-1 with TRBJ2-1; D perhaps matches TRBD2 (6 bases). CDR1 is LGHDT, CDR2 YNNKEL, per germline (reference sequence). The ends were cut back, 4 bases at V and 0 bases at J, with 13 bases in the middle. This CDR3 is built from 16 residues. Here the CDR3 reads CASSPTSSFSYNEQFF. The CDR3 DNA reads TGTGCCAGCAGCCCTACTAGCTCTTTCTCCTACAATGAGCAGTTCTTC.

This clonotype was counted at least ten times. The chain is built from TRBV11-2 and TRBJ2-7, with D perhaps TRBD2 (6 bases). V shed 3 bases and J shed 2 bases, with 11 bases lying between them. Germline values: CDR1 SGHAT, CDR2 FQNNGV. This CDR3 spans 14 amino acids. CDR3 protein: CASSFFGRPYEQYF. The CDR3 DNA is TGTGCCAGCAGCTTCTTCGGGAGACCCTACGAGCAGTACTTC.

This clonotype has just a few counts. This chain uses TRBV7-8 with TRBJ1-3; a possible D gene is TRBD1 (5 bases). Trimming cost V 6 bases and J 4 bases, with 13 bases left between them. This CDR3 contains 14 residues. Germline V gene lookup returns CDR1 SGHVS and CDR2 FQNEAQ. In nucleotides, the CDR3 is TGTGCCAGCAGGGGACGGGCTGAAGGAAACACCATATATTTT. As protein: CASRGRAEGNTIYF.

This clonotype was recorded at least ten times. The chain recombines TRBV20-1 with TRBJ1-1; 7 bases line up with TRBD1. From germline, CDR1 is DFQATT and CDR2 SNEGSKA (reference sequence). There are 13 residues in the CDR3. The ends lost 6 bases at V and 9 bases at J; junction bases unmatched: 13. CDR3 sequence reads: CSAPGARQGKAFF. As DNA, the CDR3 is TGCAGTGCCCCGGGGGCGAGACAGGGAAAAGCTTTCTTT.

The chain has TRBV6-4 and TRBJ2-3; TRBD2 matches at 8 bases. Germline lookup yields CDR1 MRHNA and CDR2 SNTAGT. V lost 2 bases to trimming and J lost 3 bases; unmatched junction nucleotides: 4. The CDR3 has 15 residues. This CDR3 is CASSDTGGPTDTQYF. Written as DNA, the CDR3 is TGTGCCAGCAGTGACACGGGAGGGCCTACAGATACGCAGTATTTT.

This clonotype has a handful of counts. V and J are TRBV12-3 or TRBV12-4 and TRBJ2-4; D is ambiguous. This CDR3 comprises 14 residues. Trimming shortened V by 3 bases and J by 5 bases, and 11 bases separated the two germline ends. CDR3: CASSLGPLENIQYF. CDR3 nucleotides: TGTGCCAGCAGTTTGGGCCCCTTGGAAAACATTCAGTACTTC.

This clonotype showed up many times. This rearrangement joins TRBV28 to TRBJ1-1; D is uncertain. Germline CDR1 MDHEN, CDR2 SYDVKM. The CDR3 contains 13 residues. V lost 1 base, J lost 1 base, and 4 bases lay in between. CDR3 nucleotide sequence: TGTGCCAGCAGTTTATTCGAGAACACTGAAGCTTTCTTT. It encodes CASSLFENTEAFF.

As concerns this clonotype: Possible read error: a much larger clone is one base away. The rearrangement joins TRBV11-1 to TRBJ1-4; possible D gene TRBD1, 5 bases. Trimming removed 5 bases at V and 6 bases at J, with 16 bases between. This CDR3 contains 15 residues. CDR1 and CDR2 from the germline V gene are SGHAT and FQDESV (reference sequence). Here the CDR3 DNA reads TGTGCCAGCAGCGCCGGATGGGGGGGTGATGAAAAACTGTTTTTT. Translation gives CASSAGWGGDEKLFF.